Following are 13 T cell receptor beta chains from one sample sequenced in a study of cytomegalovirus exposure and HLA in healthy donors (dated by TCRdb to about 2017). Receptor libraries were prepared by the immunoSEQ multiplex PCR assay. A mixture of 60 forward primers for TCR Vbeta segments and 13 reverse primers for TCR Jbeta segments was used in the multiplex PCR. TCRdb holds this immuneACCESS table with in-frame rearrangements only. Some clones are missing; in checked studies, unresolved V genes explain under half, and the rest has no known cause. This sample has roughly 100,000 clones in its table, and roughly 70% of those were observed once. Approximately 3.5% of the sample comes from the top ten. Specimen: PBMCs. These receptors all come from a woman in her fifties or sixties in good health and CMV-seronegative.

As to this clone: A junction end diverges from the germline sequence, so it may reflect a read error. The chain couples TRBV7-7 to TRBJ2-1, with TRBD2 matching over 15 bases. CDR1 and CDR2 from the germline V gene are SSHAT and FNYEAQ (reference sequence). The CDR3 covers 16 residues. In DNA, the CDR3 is TGTGCTAGCAGCGTCGGGACTAGCGGGGGGAGCGGTGAGCAGTTCTTC. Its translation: CASSVGTSGGSGEQFF.

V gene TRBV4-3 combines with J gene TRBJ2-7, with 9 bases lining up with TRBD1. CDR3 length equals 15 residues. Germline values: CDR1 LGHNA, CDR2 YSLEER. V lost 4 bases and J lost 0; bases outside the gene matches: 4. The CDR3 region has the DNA TGCGCCAGCAGCCGCGACAGGGGGGCCTCCTACGAGCAGTACTTC. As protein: CASSRDRGASYEQYF.

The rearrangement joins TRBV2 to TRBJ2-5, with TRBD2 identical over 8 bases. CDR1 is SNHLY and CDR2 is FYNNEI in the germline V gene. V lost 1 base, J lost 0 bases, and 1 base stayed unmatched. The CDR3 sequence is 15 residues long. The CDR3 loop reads CASSEERGNQETQYF. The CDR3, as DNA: TGTGCCAGCAGTGAAGAGCGGGGGAACCAAGAGACCCAGTACTTC.

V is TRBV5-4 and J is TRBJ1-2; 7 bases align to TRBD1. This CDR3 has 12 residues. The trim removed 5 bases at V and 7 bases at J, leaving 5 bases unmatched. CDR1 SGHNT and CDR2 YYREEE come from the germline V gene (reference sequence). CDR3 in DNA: TGTGCCAGCAGTCGGGACAGTCTTGGCTACACCTTC. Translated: CASSRDSLGYTF.

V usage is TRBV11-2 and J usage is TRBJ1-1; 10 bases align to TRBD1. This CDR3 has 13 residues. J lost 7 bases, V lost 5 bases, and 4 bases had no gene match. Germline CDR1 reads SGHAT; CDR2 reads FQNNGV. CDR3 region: CASSTGTGDEAFF. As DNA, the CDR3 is TGTGCCAGCAGCACCGGGACAGGGGATGAAGCTTTCTTT.

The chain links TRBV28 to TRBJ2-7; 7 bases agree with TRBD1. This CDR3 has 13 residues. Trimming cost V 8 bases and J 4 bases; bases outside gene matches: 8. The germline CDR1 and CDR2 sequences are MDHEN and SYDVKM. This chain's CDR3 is CASYNQQGYEQYF. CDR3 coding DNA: TGTGCCAGCTATAATCAACAGGGGTACGAGCAGTACTTC. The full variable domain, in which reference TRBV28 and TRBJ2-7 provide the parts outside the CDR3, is DVKVTQSSRYLVKRTGEKVFLECVQDMDHENMFWYRQDPGLGLRLIYFSYDVKMKEKGDIPEGYSVSREKKERFSLILESASTNQTSMYLCASYNQQGYEQYFGPGTRLTVT.

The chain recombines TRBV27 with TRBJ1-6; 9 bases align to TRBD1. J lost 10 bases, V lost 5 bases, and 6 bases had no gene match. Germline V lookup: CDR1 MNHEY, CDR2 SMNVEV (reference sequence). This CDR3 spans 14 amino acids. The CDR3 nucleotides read TGTGCCAGCAGTCCAAGACAGGGGGACTCACCCCTCCACTTT. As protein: CASSPRQGDSPLHF.

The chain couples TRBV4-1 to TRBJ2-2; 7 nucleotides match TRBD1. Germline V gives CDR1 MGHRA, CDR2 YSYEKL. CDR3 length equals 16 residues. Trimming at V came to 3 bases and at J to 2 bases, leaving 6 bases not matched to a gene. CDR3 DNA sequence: TGCGCCAGCAGCCAGGACAGGACGGGCAACACCGGGGAGCTGTTTTTT. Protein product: CASSQDRTGNTGELFF.

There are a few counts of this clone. In DNA form, the CDR3 reads TGTGCCAGCAGCTTATCTCCGGGACAGGGTGGCTACACCTTC. It translates to CASSLSPGQGGYTF. The V and J genes are TRBV7-9 and TRBJ1-2; 9 positions agree with TRBD1. The V and J ends lost 2 bases and 7 bases, in that order; junction bases with no gene match: 5. Germline loops: CDR1 SEHNR, CDR2 FQNEAQ (reference sequence). The CDR3 runs 14 residues.

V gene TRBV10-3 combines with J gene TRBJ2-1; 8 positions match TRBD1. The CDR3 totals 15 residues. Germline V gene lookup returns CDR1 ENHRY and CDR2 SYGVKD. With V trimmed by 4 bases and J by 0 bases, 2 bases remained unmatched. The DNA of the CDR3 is TGTGCCATCAGTGGAGGGACAGGCTCCTACAATGAGCAGTTCTTC. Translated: CAISGGTGSYNEQFF.

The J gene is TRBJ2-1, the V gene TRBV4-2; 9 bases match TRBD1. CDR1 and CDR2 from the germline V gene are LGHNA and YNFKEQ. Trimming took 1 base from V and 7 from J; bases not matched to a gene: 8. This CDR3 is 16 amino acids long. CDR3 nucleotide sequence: TGTGCCAGCAGCCAAGCTTCGACAGGGGGTAATAATGAGCAGTTCTTC. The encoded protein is CASSQASTGGNNEQFF.

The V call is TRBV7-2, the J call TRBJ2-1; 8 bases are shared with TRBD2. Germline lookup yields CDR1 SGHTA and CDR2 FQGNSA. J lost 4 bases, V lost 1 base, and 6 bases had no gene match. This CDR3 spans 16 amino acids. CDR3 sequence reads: CASSLEGAGVYNEQFF. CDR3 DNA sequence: TGTGCCAGCAGCTTAGAAGGAGCGGGAGTGTACAATGAGCAGTTCTTC. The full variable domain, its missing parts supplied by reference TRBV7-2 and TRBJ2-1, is GAGVSQSPSNKVTEKGKDVELRCDPISGHTALYWYRQSLGQGLEFLIYFQGNSAPDKSGLPSDRFSAERTGGSVSTLTIQRTQQEDSAVYLCASSLEGAGVYNEQFFGPGTRLTVL.

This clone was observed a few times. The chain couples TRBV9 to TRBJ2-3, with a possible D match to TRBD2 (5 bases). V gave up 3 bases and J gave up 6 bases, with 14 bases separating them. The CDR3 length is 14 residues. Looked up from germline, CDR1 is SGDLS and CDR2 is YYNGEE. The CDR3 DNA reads TGTGCCAGCAGCGCCAGGCTAGCTGGGGATACGCAGTATTTT. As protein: CASSARLAGDTQYF.